These 6 T cell receptor beta chains came from one sample sequenced in a study of technical replicates of blood from a handful of donors. Sequenced by immunoSEQ multiplex PCR; TCRdb stores in-frame clones only, minus some. The sample has under 95,000 clones, roughly 96% seen once. The sequencing sample was made of T cells isolated from PBMCs. The receptors were gathered from a human donor in good health.

This chain connects TRBV29-1 to TRBJ2-7; D is undetermined. Per germline, CDR1 SQVTM and CDR2 ANQGSEA. The CDR3 spans 11 residues. V lost 5 bases and J lost 3, with 8 bases in between. Here the CDR3 reads CSVQQFYEQYF. The DNA for the CDR3 is TGCAGCGTTCAACAATTCTACGAGCAGTACTTC.

The chain employs TRBV28 and TRBJ2-1; maybe TRBD2 (5 bases). The V gene's germline CDR1 is MDHEN and CDR2 SYDVKM. The CDR3 has 16 residues. V lost 6 bases and J 6 bases, leaving 21 bases between the germline ends. The DNA of the CDR3 is TGTGCCAGCAGGGGGAGCGGCCCTGCGGTTACCAATGAGCAGTTCTTC. Its protein product is CASRGSGPAVTNEQFF.

The chain employs TRBV6-6 and TRBJ2-7, with a tentative D call TRBD2 (5 bases). Germline V gene sequence: CDR1 MNHNY, CDR2 SVGAGI (reference sequence). The CDR3 loop spans 15 amino acids. V was pared by 5 bases and J by 0 bases, with 14 bases between. The CDR3 nucleotides are TGTGCCAGCAGTCTGCTAGCCAGCTCCTCCTACGAGCAGTACTTC. Its translation: CASSLLASSSYEQYF.

CDR3 in DNA: TGCGCCAGCAGCTTGACGACAGACACTGAAGCTTTCTTT. Residues: CASSLTTDTEAFF. V is TRBV5-1 and J is TRBJ1-1; perhaps TRBD1 as D (5 bases). V was trimmed by 1 base and J by 3 bases, leaving 7 bases between them. Germline V gene sequence: CDR1 SGHRS, CDR2 YFSETQ. The CDR3 runs 13 residues.

The chain couples TRBV2 to TRBJ2-7; TRBD2 matches at 10 bases. The CDR3 is made up of 14 amino acids. CDR1 and CDR2 from the germline V gene are SNHLY and FYNNEI. J gave up 1 base and V 6 bases, and 3 bases lay outside the gene matches. The CDR3 reads CASSQLAGSYEQYF. CDR3 DNA sequence: TGTGCCAGCAGCCAACTAGCGGGATCCTACGAGCAGTACTTC.

V is TRBV2 and J is TRBJ1-6; D gene ambiguous. Germline lookup yields CDR1 SNHLY and CDR2 FYNNEI. The CDR3 length is 16 residues. Trimming removed 3 bases at V and 0 bases at J, with 9 bases between. CDR3 loop: CASSDRGSSYNSPLHF. For the CDR3, the DNA is TGTGCCAGCAGTGATAGAGGAAGCTCCTATAATTCACCCCTCCACTTT.